This is a list of T cell receptor beta chains from one sample in a study of T cell repertoires in cytomegalovirus infection. TCRdb used MiXCR to reprocess the reads, holding one entry per CDR3 protein. Of approximately 750,000 distinct CDR3 sequences in the sample, less than 40% were seen once. Input material: PBMCs. These receptors came from a human donor in good health (CMV status not recorded). Some clones in this sample may be carry-over from other donors' samples. Each CDR3 is given with its conserved first and last residue. D genes are given only for firm matches. Not every row has a clone size; where given, it reads once, few, many or a size class.

TRBJ2-5 | few | TRBV6-2/TRBV6-3 | - | CASRQPGETQYF | TGTGCCAGCCGCCAACCCGGGGAGACCCAGTACTTC
TRBJ2-7 | few | TRBV14 | TRBD1 | CVSSRTGTGVYEQYF | TGTGTCAGCAGCCGGACCGGGACAGGGGTGTACGAGCAGTACTTC
TRBJ2-5 | few | TRBV7-2 | - | CSSSLRPLETPYF | TGTTCCAGCAGCTTGAGGCCCCTGGAGACCCCTTACTTC
TRBJ2-7 | - | TRBV12-3/TRBV12-4 | - | CASSLGYEQHF | TGTGCCAGCAGTTTAGGATACGAGCAGCACTTC
TRBJ2-4 | - | TRBV12-3/TRBV12-4 | - | CASDSPWTFERAKNIQYF | TGTGCCAGCGACTCTCCTTGGACGTTCGAGAGGGCCAAAAACATTCAGTACTTC
TRBJ2-7 | - | TRBV7-9 | TRBD1 | CASSWGTGDHEQYF | TGTGCCAGCAGCTGGGGGACAGGGGACCACGAGCAGTACTTC
TRBJ2-7 | - | TRBV7-6 | TRBD2 | CASSLETSGGAYEQYF | TGTGCCAGCAGCTTAGAAACTAGCGGGGGGGCTTACGAGCAGTACTTC
TRBJ2-7 | - | TRBV28 | TRBD2 | CASGGRVSTKTSGGSLYEQYF | TGTGCCAGCGGAGGGAGGGTCTCGACTAAGACTAGCGGGGGCTCTCTCTACGAGCAGTACTTC
TRBJ2-5 | few | TRBV20-1 | TRBD2 | CSAMVGGRAFQETQYF | TGCAGTGCTATGGTCGGCGGGAGGGCCTTCCAAGAGACCCAGTACTTC
TRBJ1-2 | few | TRBV7-9 | - | CASSLGSDGYTF | TGTGCCAGCAGCTTAGGATCCGATGGCTACACCTTC
TRBJ1-6 | - | TRBV15 | - | CATSPRGRDSNSPLHF | TGTGCCACCAGCCCTCGTGGGCGAGATTCGAATTCACCCCTCCACTTT
TRBJ1-1 | few | TRBV6-6 | - | CASNTRGHLNTEAFF | TGTGCCAGCAACACTAGGGGACACTTGAACACTGAAGCTTTCTTT
TRBJ1-3 | - | TRBV28 | TRBD1 | CASSSSGGYSGNTIYF | TGTGCCAGCAGTTCGTCAGGGGGGTATTCTGGAAACACCATATATTTT
TRBJ1-1 | - | TRBV11-2 | TRBD1 | CASSFGSTSGQGRYTEAFF | TGTGCCAGCAGCTTCGGGTCGACCTCGGGACAGGGAAGGTACACTGAAGCTTTCTTT
TRBJ2-1 | few | TRBV6-6 | TRBD2 | CASSTLAGGPGEQFF | TGTGCCAGCAGTACTTTAGCGGGAGGGCCCGGTGAGCAGTTCTTC
TRBJ1-4 | - | TRBV6-5 | TRBD1 | CASSQDPPGQGLATNEKLFF | TGTGCCAGCAGCCAAGATCCTCCGGGACAGGGTCTTGCAACTAATGAAAAACTGTTTTTT
TRBJ2-1 | - | TRBV27 | - | CASSRSGGGASYNEQFF | TGTGCCAGCAGTCGGTCAGGCGGCGGGGCCTCCTACAATGAGCAGTTCTTC
TRBJ2-3 | few | TRBV28 | TRBD2 | CASSSRIFGDPSGGARNTQYF | TGTGCCAGCAGTTCCAGGATCTTTGGGGATCCTAGCGGGGGGGCCCGAAATACGCAGTATTTT
TRBJ1-5 | - | TRBV7-2 | TRBD1 | CASSLAQGGGQPQHF | TGTGCCAGCAGCTTAGCTCAGGGGGGAGGCCAGCCCCAGCATTTT
TRBJ1-6 | - | TRBV10-3 | TRBD1 | CAISPVTGASPLHF | TGTGCCATCAGTCCCGTGACAGGGGCTTCACCCCTCCACTTT
TRBJ2-7 | - | TRBV2 | - | CASSKDSGPYEQYF | TGTGCCAGCAGTAAGGACAGCGGGCCCTACGAGCAGTACTTC
TRBJ1-1 | - | TRBV19 | - | CDSISLSEYTEAFF | TGTGACAGTATCAGCTTGTCTGAGTACACTGAAGCTTTCTTT
TRBJ1-6 | few | TRBV28 | - | CASSLSRSYNSPLHF | TGTGCCAGCAGTTTATCCCGCTCCTATAATTCACCCCTCCACTTT
TRBJ1-1 | few | TRBV7-9 | - | CASTLGDLNTEAFF | TGTGCCAGCACCCTAGGGGATTTGAACACTGAAGCTTTCTTT
TRBJ2-3 | few | TRBV6-1 | - | CASSDRWDRTAGGTQYF | TGTGCCAGCAGTGACCGATGGGACAGAACTGCGGGGGGTACGCAGTATTTT
TRBJ1-2 | - | TRBV18 | - | CASSRDPGYYGYTF | TGTGCCAGCTCACGTGATCCAGGGTACTATGGCTACACCTTC
TRBJ2-7 | few | TRBV6-5 | TRBD1 | CASSWDRGHYEQYF | TGTGCCAGCAGTTGGGACAGGGGGCATTACGAGCAGTACTTC
TRBJ2-1 | many | TRBV7-8 | TRBD1 | CASSLADQGVLRFF | TGTGCCAGCAGCTTAGCGGACCAGGGGGTGTTGCGGTTCTTC
TRBJ2-7 | few | TRBV28 | - | CASSLSGAREQYF | TGTGCCAGCAGTTTATCTGGGGCCCGCGAGCAGTACTTC
TRBJ1-1 | few | TRBV12-3/TRBV12-4 | TRBD1 | CASSLNRGHTEAFF | TGTGCCAGCAGTTTGAACAGGGGGCACACTGAAGCTTTCTTT
TRBJ1-2 | - | TRBV20-1 | TRBD1 | CSASSRGRGGYTF | TGCAGTGCTAGTAGCAGGGGGCGAGGTGGCTACACCTTC
TRBJ1-1 | - | TRBV2 | - | CASKGGIYTEAFF | TGTGCCAGTAAGGGGGGGATTTACACTGAAGCTTTCTTT
TRBJ2-3 | few | TRBV7-8 | - | CASSEYLESADTQYF | TGTGCCAGCAGCGAGTACCTTGAGAGCGCAGATACGCAGTATTTT
TRBJ2-3 | - | TRBV11-2 | TRBD2 | CASSYRLAGEGDTQYF | TGTGCCAGCAGCTATCGACTAGCGGGGGAGGGAGATACGCAGTATTTT
TRBJ1-2 | few | TRBV28 | - | CASSFGGVFGGNNYGYTF | TGTGCCAGCAGTTTCGGGGGGGTTTTCGGGGGCAACAACTATGGCTACACCTTC
TRBJ2-1 | - | TRBV28 | TRBD1 | CASSFGDRSYNEQFF | TGTGCCAGCAGTTTCGGGGACAGATCCTACAATGAGCAGTTCTTC
TRBJ2-2 | few | TRBV2 | - | CASRISVRTGELFF | TGTGCCAGCAGGATATCGGTCCGGACCGGGGAGCTGTTTTTT
TRBJ2-1 | few | TRBV12-3/TRBV12-4 | TRBD2 | CAAGGASSYNEQFF | TGTGCCGCGGGGGGGGCTAGCTCCTACAATGAGCAGTTCTTC
TRBJ1-5 | - | TRBV20-1 | - | CSARDSRSYSNQPQHF | TGCAGTGCTAGAGATAGCCGGAGTTATAGCAATCAGCCCCAGCATTTT
TRBJ2-3 | few | TRBV24-1 | - | CATSDSATDTQYF | TGTGCCACCAGTGATTCAGCTACAGATACGCAGTATTTT
TRBJ2-3 | - | TRBV12-3/TRBV12-4 | - | CASSFSSLPTDTQYF | TGTGCCAGCAGTTTCTCTAGCCTTCCCACAGATACGCAGTATTTT
TRBJ2-4 | - | TRBV14 | - | CASSQDRVLNIQYF | TGTGCCAGCAGCCAAGATCGGGTCCTAAACATTCAGTACTTC
TRBJ2-7 | few | TRBV28 | TRBD1 | CASSWTGLNYEQYF | TGTGCCAGCAGCTGGACAGGGTTGAACTACGAGCAGTACTTC
TRBJ2-6 | few | TRBV14 | - | CASSHLSRVGSGANVLTF | TGTGCCAGCAGCCATCTTTCTAGAGTGGGCTCTGGGGCCAACGTCCTGACTTTC
TRBJ2-5 | few | TRBV7-6 | - | CASSLLSTGSVTQYF | TGTGCCAGCAGCCTCCTCTCGACAGGCAGTGTGACCCAGTACTTC
TRBJ2-7 | - | TRBV5-4 | TRBD1 | CASSPGRDRGPLSYEQYF | TGTGCCAGCAGCCCCGGACGAGACAGGGGACCCCTCTCCTACGAGCAGTACTTC
TRBJ2-5 | once | TRBV27 | - | CASSLSGLRETQYF | TGTGCCAGCAGTTTATCCGGCTTAAGAGAGACCCAGTACTTC
TRBJ2-5 | few | TRBV28 | TRBD1 | CASRYNRGRGETQYF | TGTGCCAGCAGATATAACAGGGGGCGCGGGGAGACCCAGTACTTC
TRBJ1-2 | few | TRBV12-5 | - | CASGPSYLKGEDGYTF | TGTGCTAGTGGTCCGAGTTATCTGAAAGGGGAAGATGGCTACACCTTC
TRBJ2-5 | - | TRBV11-2 | TRBD1 | CASSFLPGTGGRETQYF | TGTGCCAGCAGCTTCTTGCCCGGGACAGGGGGTAGAGAGACCCAGTACTTC
TRBJ2-2 | - | TRBV7-2 | - | CASSLVPAADTGELFF | TGTGCCAGCAGCTTAGTTCCGGCCGCGGACACCGGGGAGCTGTTTTTT
TRBJ1-1 | - | TRBV12-3/TRBV12-4 | TRBD1 | CASTLTGAPPWNTEAFF | TGTGCCAGCACCCTGACAGGGGCACCCCCTTGGAACACTGAAGCTTTCTTT